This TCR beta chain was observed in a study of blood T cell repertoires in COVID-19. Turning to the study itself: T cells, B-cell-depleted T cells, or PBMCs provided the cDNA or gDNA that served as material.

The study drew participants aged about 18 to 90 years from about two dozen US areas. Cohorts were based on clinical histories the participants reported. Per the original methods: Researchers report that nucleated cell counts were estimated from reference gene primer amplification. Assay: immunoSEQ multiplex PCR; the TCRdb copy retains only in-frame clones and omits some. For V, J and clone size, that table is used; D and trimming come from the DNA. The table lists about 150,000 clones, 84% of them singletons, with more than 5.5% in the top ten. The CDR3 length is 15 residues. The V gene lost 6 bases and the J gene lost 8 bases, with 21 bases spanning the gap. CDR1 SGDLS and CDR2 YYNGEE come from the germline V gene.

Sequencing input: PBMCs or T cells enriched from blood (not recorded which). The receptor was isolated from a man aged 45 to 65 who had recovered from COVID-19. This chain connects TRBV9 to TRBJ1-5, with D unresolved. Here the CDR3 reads CASTNPPTQKKPQHF. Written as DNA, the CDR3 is TGTGCCAGCACCAACCCTCCGACACAGAAGAAGCCCCAGCATTTT.